The next 25 T cell receptor beta chains were all read from a single sample in a study of blood T cell repertoires in COVID-19. Here immunoSEQ multiplex PCR was the method, and the copy in TCRdb shows in-frame clones only, minus some. The table has about 250,000 clones, about 88% seen once; the top ten hold around 2%. Sample: peripheral blood. The receptor source for this set is a woman between 40 and 55 years old who had recovered from COVID-19.

The chain has TRBV7-2 and TRBJ2-7; D is possibly TRBD2 (7 bases). The V gene lost 5 bases and the J gene lost 3 bases, with 17 bases spanning the gap. The V gene's germline CDR1 is SGHTA and CDR2 FQGNSA. There are 15 residues in the CDR3. As DNA, the CDR3 is TGTGCCAGCAGCGGAGCCGGGGAGGGGGTCTACGAGCAGTACTTC. This codes for CASSGAGEGVYEQYF.

This rearrangement joins TRBV7-9 to TRBJ1-2; D possibly corresponds to TRBD1 (5 bases). The CDR3 runs to 14 residues. V shed 0 bases and J shed 6 bases, with 11 bases lying between them. Germline V gene lookup returns CDR1 SEHNR and CDR2 FQNEAQ (reference sequence). The CDR3 here is CASSLAGSGNGYTF. The CDR3 DNA sequence: TGTGCCAGCAGCTTAGCGGGATCAGGGAATGGCTACACCTTC.

The genes are TRBV6-5 and TRBJ2-5; TRBD2 agrees at 9 bases. The CDR3 extends over 14 amino acids. V gave up 6 bases and J gave up 1 base; unmatched junction bases: 3. CDR1 and CDR2 (germline): MNHEY, SVGAGI. This CDR3 reads CASRASGAQETQYF. For the CDR3, the DNA is TGTGCCAGCAGGGCTAGCGGGGCCCAAGAGACCCAGTACTTC.

The genes are TRBV5-1 and TRBJ1-3, with D possibly TRBD1 on 6 matching bases. CDR1 is SGHRS and CDR2 is YFSETQ in the germline V gene. The CDR3 runs to 16 residues. The V and J ends lost 1 base and 3 bases respectively, with 14 bases between them. The DNA of the CDR3 is TGCGCCAGCAGCTTGCAGGGGCTTCAGAATGGAAACACCATATATTTT. This encodes CASSLQGLQNGNTIYF.

The chain recombines TRBV27 with TRBJ2-1, with 9 nucleotides matching TRBD2. Trimming took 1 base from V and 4 from J; bases not matched to a gene: 11. Germline-derived CDR1 and CDR2 are MNHEY and SMNVEV (reference sequence). This CDR3 contains 18 residues. CDR3 loop: CASSLYSLAGHRYNEQFF. The CDR3 DNA sequence: TGTGCCAGCAGTTTATACTCCCTAGCGGGACACCGTTACAATGAGCAGTTCTTC.

This clone was observed once. This chain joins TRBV6-5 and TRBJ2-5, with TRBD1 matching over 9 bases. Germline values: CDR1 MNHEY, CDR2 SVGAGI. The V and J ends lost 0 bases and 5 bases, in that order; junction bases with no gene match: 7. The CDR3 runs 16 residues. CDR3 region: CASSYSGTGFGETQYF. The CDR3 coding sequence is TGTGCCAGCAGTTACTCTGGGACAGGGTTTGGCGAGACCCAGTACTTC.

This chain joins TRBV5-5 and TRBJ1-5; 7 bases map to TRBD1. Per the germline V gene, CDR1 is SGHKS and CDR2 is YYEKEE (reference sequence). Trimming removed 3 bases from V and 0 bases from J; junction bases left unmatched: 6. The length of the CDR3 is 16 residues. The CDR3 loop reads CASSSGDSRSNQPQHF. The DNA for the CDR3 is TGTGCCAGCAGCTCGGGGGACAGCCGTAGCAATCAGCCCCAGCATTTT.

The gene calls are TRBV24-1 and TRBJ2-5; 9 positions agree with TRBD1. V dropped 3 bases and J dropped 3; count of bases not matched to a gene: 4. CDR3 length: 15 residues. Germline CDR1 reads KGHDR; CDR2 reads SFDVKD. The CDR3 region has the DNA TGTGCCACCAGTGATGCCGGGACAGGGAAAGAGACCCAGTACTTC. Translating it yields CATSDAGTGKETQYF.

The chain joins TRBV24-1 to TRBJ2-3, with D perhaps matching TRBD1 (5 bases). The CDR3 length is 15 residues. Germline CDR1 and CDR2: KGHDR and SFDVKD. Trimming removed 5 bases from V and 6 bases from J, with 17 bases in between. The CDR3 DNA is TGTGCCACCAGTGCTAGGGCAGGGCCCGTTGATACGCAGTATTTT. Residues: CATSARAGPVDTQYF.

The V and J genes are TRBV2 and TRBJ2-3, with a weak D call TRBD2 (5 bases). V was cut by 11 bases and J by 0 bases, with 15 bases left in between. The CDR3 is 14 residues long. CDR1 and CDR2 from the germline V gene are SNHLY and FYNNEI. Here the CDR3 reads CAEWRYSSTDTQYF. The CDR3 coding sequence is TGTGCCGAATGGAGGTACTCTAGCACAGATACGCAGTATTTT.

V usage is TRBV28 and J usage is TRBJ2-7; 7 bases align to TRBD1. The CDR3 is made up of 13 amino acids. V shed 6 bases, J shed 3 bases, and the junction held 5 bases outside the gene matches. Germline V gene lookup returns CDR1 MDHEN and CDR2 SYDVKM. In DNA, the CDR3 is TGTGCCAGCAGCCTGACAGGGATCTACGAGCAGTACTTC. It encodes CASSLTGIYEQYF.

The chain is built from TRBV5-6 and TRBJ1-2, with D perhaps matching TRBD1 (5 bases). Germline V CDR1 and CDR2: SGHDT, YYEEEE. This CDR3 region has 13 residues. With 3 bases removed from V and 6 bases from J, the gap between germline ends came to 12 bases. CDR3 DNA sequence: TGTGCCAGCAGCTGGGCGGCGGGGGATGGCTACACCTTC. Translated, it gives CASSWAAGDGYTF.

As for this clone: The same CDR3 is also encoded by other DNA sequences in this sample. The CDR3 region is CASSPGTNYGYTF. CDR3 bases: TGTGCCAGTAGTCCGGGAACTAACTATGGCTACACCTTC. V usage is TRBV19 and J usage is TRBJ1-2; no definite D call. Germline values: CDR1 LNHDA, CDR2 SQIVND (reference sequence). The CDR3 is made up of 13 amino acids. Trimming stripped 5 bases from V and 0 bases from J, with 7 bases between.

The rearrangement joins TRBV4-3 to TRBJ2-3; TRBD2 matches 12 bases. J was trimmed by 3 bases and V by 5 bases; bases with no gene match: 6. Germline lookup yields CDR1 LGHNA and CDR2 YSLEER. CDR3 length: 16 amino acids. CDR3 amino acids: CASSYGTSGWTDTQYF. The CDR3 bases are TGCGCCAGCAGCTACGGGACTAGCGGGTGGACAGATACGCAGTATTTT.

The chain has TRBV9 and TRBJ1-1, with 8 bases identical to TRBD1. Germline CDR1 reads SGDLS; CDR2 reads YYNGEE. J was trimmed by 8 bases and V by 4 bases; bases with no gene match: 4. The CDR3 runs 12 residues. The CDR3 region has the DNA TGTGCCAGCAGCTTCGGACAGGGAGAAGCTTTCTTT. As protein: CASSFGQGEAFF.

This clone has only one observation. The chain carries TRBV12-3 or TRBV12-4 and TRBJ1-2; a weak D match, TRBD1 (6 bases). The CDR3 extends over 13 amino acids. The V end lost 6 bases, the J end lost 7 bases, and 15 bases lay between the germline ends. CDR3: CASRPPGAFGYTF. CDR3 DNA sequence: TGTGCCAGCAGGCCCCCAGGGGCGTTTGGCTACACCTTC.

The rearrangement joins TRBV7-2 to TRBJ2-6; no clear D. The germline V gene encodes CDR1 SGHTA and CDR2 FQGNSA. The CDR3 is made up of 14 amino acids. V lost 6 bases and J 2 bases, leaving 8 bases between the germline ends. The CDR3 DNA follows: TGTGCCAGCAGGAGAGTAGCTGGGGCCAACGTCCTGACTTTC. The encoded protein is CASRRVAGANVLTF.

This clone was counted only a few times. The rearrangement uses TRBV7-2 and TRBJ2-5, with TRBD1 matching over 7 bases. In germline, CDR1 is SGHTA, CDR2 FQGNSA. CDR3 size: 14 residues. V was pared by 4 bases and J by 7 bases, with 9 bases of the junction left unmatched. The DNA of the CDR3 is TGTGCCAGCAGCTCCGTGGACAGGACTTGGACCCAGTACTTC. This gives the protein CASSSVDRTWTQYF. Full variable domain (remainder filled in from reference TRBV7-2 and TRBJ2-5): GAGVSQSPSNKVTEKGKDVELRCDPISGHTALYWYRQSLGQGLEFLIYFQGNSAPDKSGLPSDRFSAERTGGSVSTLTIQRTQQEDSAVYLCASSSVDRTWTQYFGPGTRLLVL.

This rearrangement joins TRBV2 to TRBJ2-7, with a weak D call TRBD2 (5 bases). Germline V gene data show CDR1 as SNHLY and CDR2 as FYNNEI. The CDR3 loop spans 13 amino acids. V was shortened by 11 bases and J by 4 bases, with 18 bases between the two germline ends. The CDR3 sequence is CAQRQGSGYEQYF. The CDR3 region has the DNA TGTGCCCAGCGTCAAGGGAGTGGGTACGAGCAGTACTTC.

This clone was observed once. The rearrangement links TRBV29-1 to TRBJ1-3; TRBD1 matches at 8 bases. The trim removed 4 bases at V and 8 bases at J, leaving 7 bases unmatched. Germline assignment: CDR1 SQVTM and CDR2 ANQGSEA. The CDR3 length is 13 residues. CDR3 in amino acids: CSVGAGGKDTIYF. CDR3 nucleotide sequence: TGCAGCGTTGGAGCAGGGGGCAAAGACACCATATATTTT.

The CDR3 DNA reads TGTGCCAGTCACCACAGGGAAGGTCAGCCCCAGCATTTT. It codes for CASHHREGQPQHF. The chain employs TRBV19 and TRBJ1-5; TRBD1 might be the D (6 bases). The CDR3 is 13 amino acids. Trimming stripped 8 bases from V and 6 bases from J, with 14 bases between. CDR1 is LNHDA and CDR2 is SQIVND in the germline V gene (reference sequence).

The chain recombines TRBV19 with TRBJ1-2; 9 bases are shared with TRBD1. Germline CDR1 reads LNHDA; CDR2 reads SQIVND (reference sequence). With V trimmed by 5 bases and J by 8 bases, 6 bases remained unmatched. The CDR3 consists of 13 residues. This CDR3 reads CASSPTGGIGYTF. DNA of the CDR3: TGTGCCAGTAGTCCGACAGGGGGAATAGGCTACACCTTC.

The chain uses TRBV7-2 and TRBJ1-3; D is unresolved. Germline V gene lookup returns CDR1 SGHTA and CDR2 FQGNSA. This CDR3 contains 14 residues. The ends were cut back, 4 bases at V and 1 base at J, with 8 bases in the middle. CDR3 in DNA: TGTGCCAGCAGCTCCCTCCTTTCTGGAAACACCATATATTTT. Its protein is CASSSLLSGNTIYF.

This chain's CDR3 is CATSTSGGLKTQYF. The CDR3 DNA reads as TGTGCCACCTCGACTAGCGGGGGGTTAAAGACCCAGTACTTC. The chain couples TRBV19 to TRBJ2-5; 13 nucleotides line up with TRBD2. Per the germline V gene, CDR1 is LNHDA and CDR2 is SQIVND (reference sequence). The CDR3 runs 14 residues. Losses at the gene ends were 10 bases for V and 6 bases for J; bases not matched to a gene: 8.

The chain recombines TRBV6-2 or TRBV6-3 with TRBJ2-1; 7 bases agree with TRBD2. Germline lookup yields CDR1 MNHEY and CDR2 SVGEGT. V shed 0 bases, J shed 7 bases, and the junction held 12 bases outside the gene matches. The CDR3 consists of 17 residues. The CDR3 DNA reads TGTGCCAGCAGTTACTCGACCCTAGCGGTTGCCGGGAATGAGCAGTTCTTC. Its translation is CASSYSTLAVAGNEQFF.